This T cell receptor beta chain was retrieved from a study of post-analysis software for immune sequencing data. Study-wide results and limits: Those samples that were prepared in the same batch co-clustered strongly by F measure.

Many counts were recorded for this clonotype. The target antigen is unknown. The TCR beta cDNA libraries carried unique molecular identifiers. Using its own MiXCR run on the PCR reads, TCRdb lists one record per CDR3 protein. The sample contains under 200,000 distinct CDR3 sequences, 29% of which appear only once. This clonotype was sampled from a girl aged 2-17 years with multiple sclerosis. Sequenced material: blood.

As DNA, the CDR3 is TGTGCCAGCAGTTACGCGGCAGGGGACAACTATGGCTACACCTTC. This codes for CASSYAAGDNYGYTF. This chain connects TRBV6-5 to TRBJ1-2; D possibly corresponds to TRBD1 (6 bases). This CDR3 is 15 amino acids long. Trimming shortened V by 2 bases and J by 2 bases, and 12 bases separated the two germline ends. Germline V gene sequence: CDR1 MNHEY, CDR2 SVGAGI.